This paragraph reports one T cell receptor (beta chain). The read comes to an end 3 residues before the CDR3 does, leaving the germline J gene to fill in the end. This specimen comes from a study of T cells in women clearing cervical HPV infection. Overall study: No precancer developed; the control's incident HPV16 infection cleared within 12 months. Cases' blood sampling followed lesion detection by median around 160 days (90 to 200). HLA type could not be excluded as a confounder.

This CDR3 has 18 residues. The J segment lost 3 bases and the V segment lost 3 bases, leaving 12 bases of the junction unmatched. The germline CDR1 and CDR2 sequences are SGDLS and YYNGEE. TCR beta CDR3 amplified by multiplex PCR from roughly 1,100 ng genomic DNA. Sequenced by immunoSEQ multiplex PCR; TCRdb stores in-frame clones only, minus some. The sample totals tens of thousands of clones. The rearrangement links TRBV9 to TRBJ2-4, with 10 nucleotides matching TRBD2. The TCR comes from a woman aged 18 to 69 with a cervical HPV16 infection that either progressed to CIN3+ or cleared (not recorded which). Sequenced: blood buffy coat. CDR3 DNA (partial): TGTGCCAGCAGCGCGACTAGCGGGTTTGGCTGGGGCAAAAACATT. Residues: CASSATSGFGWGKNI. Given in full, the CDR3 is CASSATSGFGWGKNIQYF.